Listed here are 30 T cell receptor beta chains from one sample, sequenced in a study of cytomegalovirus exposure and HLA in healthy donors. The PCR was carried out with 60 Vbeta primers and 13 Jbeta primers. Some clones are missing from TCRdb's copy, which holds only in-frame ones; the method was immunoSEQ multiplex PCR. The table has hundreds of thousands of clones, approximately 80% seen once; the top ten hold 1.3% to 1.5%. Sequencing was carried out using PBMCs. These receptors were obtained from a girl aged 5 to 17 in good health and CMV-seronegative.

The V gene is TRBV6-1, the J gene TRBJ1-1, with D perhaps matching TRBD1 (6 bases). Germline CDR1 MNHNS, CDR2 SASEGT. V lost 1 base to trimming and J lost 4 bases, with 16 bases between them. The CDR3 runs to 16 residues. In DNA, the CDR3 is TGTGCCAGCAGTGAAGTCCAGGGGATGATCGGCACTGAAGCTTTCTTT. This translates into CASSEVQGMIGTEAFF.

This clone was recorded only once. The CDR3 sequence is CASSLADITGKGAFF. The CDR3 nucleotides read TGTGCCAGCAGCTTAGCCGACATTACAGGGAAAGGAGCTTTCTTT. The chain uses TRBV7-9 and TRBJ1-1; D may be TRBD1 (6 bases). Trimming shortened V by 0 bases and J by 10 bases, and 18 bases separated the two germline ends. CDR3 length equals 15 residues. Germline CDR1 SEHNR, CDR2 FQNEAQ (reference sequence). The complete variable domain, with remaining parts taken from reference TRBV7-9 and TRBJ1-1, reads DTGVSQNPRHKITKRGQNVTFRCDPISEHNRLYWYRQTLGQGPEFLTYFQNEAQLEKSRLLSDRFSAERPKGSFSTLEIQRTEQGDSAMYLCASSLADITGKGAFFGQGTRLTVV.

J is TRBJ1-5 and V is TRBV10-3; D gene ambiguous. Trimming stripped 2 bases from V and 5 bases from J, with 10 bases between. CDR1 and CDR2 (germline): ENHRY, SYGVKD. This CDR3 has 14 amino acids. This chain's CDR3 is CAISEVGIHQPQHF. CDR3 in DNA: TGTGCCATCAGTGAGGTGGGCATCCATCAGCCCCAGCATTTT.

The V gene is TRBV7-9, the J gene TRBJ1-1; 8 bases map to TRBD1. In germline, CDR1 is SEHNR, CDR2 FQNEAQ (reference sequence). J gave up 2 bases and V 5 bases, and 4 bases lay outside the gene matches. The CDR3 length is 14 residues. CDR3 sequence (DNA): TGTGCCAGCAGCAGGACAGGGTCAAACACTGAAGCTTTCTTT. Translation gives CASSRTGSNTEAFF.

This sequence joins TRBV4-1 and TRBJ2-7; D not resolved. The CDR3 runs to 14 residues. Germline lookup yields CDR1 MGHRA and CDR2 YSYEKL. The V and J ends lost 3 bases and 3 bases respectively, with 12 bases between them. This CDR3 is CASSHVGPGYEQYF. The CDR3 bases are TGCGCCAGCAGCCACGTAGGTCCGGGCTACGAGCAGTACTTC.

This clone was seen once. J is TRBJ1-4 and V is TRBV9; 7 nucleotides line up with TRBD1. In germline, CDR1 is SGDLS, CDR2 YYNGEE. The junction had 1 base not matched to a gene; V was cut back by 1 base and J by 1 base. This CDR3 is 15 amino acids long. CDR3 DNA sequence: TGTGCCAGCAGCGTAACAGGGGAAACTAATGAAAAACTGTTTTTT. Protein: CASSVTGETNEKLFF.

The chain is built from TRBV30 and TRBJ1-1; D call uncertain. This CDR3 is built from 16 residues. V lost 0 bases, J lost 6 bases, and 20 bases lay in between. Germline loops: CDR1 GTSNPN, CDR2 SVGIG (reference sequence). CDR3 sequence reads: CAWSVRWAPPLSEAFF. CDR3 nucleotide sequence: TGTGCCTGGAGTGTACGATGGGCCCCGCCACTGTCTGAAGCTTTCTTT.

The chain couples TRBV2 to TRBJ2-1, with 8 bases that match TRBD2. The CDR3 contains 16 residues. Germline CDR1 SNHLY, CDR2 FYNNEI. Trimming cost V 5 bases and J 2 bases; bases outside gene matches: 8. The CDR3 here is CASSLGLARAYNEQFF. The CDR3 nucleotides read TGTGCCAGCAGTCTCGGACTAGCAAGGGCCTACAATGAGCAGTTCTTC. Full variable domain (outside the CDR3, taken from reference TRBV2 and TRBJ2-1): EPEVTQTPSHQVTQMGQEVILRCVPISNHLYFYWYRQILGQKVEFLVSFYNNEISEKSEIFDDQFSVERPDGSNFTLKIRSTKLEDSAMYFCASSLGLARAYNEQFFGPGTRLTVL.

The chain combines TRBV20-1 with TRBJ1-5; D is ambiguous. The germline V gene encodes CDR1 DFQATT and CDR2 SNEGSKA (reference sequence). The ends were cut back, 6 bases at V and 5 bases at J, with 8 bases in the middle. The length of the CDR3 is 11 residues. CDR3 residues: CSAGRDQPQHF. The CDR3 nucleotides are TGCAGTGCCGGGAGGGATCAGCCCCAGCATTTT.

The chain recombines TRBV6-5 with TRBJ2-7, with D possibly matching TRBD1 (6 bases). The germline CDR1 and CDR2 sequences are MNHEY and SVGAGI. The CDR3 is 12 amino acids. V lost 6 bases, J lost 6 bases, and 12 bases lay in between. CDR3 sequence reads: CASSLRGGEQYF. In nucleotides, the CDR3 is TGTGCCAGCAGCCTCAGGGGTGGCGAGCAGTACTTC.

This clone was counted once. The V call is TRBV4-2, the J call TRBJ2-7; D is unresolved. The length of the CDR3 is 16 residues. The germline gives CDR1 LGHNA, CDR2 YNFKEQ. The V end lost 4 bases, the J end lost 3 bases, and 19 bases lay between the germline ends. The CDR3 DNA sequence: TGTGCCAGCAGCCCTAGGCCGCAAGCGCCGAACTACGAGCAGTACTTC. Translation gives CASSPRPQAPNYEQYF.

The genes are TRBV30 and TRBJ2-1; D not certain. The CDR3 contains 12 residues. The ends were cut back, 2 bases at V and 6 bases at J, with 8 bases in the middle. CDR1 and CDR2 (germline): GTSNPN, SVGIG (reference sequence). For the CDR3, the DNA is TGTGCCTGGAGTAGCTCCGGCAATGAGCAGTTCTTC. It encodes CAWSSSGNEQFF.

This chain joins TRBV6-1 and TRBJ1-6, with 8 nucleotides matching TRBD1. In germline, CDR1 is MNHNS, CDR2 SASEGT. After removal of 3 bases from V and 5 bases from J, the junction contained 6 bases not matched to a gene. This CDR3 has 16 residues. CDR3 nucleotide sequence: TGTGCCAGCAGTGAGATCGGGACAGGAAATAATTCACCCCTCCACTTT. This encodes CASSEIGTGNNSPLHF.

The CDR3 protein is CAWQTGSYEQYF. The CDR3 region has the DNA TGTGCCTGGCAAACAGGTTCCTACGAGCAGTACTTC. The chain uses TRBV30 and TRBJ2-7; perhaps TRBD1 as D (5 bases). V was pared by 5 bases and J by 1 base, with 9 bases between. Germline CDR1 reads GTSNPN; CDR2 reads SVGIG (reference sequence). This CDR3 has 12 amino acids.

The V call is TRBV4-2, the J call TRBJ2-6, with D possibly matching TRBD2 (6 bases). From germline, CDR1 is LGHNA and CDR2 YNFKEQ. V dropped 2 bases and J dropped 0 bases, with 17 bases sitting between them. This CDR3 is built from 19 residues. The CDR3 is CASSQQPGLHNSGANVLTF. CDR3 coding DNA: TGTGCCAGCAGCCAACAACCGGGACTCCATAACTCTGGGGCCAACGTCCTGACTTTC.

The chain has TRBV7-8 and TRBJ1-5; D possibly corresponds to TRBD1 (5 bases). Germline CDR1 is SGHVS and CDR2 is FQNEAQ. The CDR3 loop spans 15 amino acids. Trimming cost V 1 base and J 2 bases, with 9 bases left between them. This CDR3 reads CASSLDPGRNQPQHF. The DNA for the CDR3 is TGTGCCAGCAGCTTAGATCCAGGGCGCAATCAGCCCCAGCATTTT. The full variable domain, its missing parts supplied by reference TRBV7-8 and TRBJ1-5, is GAGVSQSPRYKVAKRGQDVALRCDPISGHVSLFWYQQALGQGPEFLTYFQNEAQLDKSGLPSDRFFAERPEGSVSTLKIQRTQQEDSAVYLCASSLDPGRNQPQHFGDGTRLSIL.

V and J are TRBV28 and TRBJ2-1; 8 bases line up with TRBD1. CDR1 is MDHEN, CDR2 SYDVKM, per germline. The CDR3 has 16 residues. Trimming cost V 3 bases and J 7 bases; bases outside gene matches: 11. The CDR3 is CASSLSSRTGLNEQFF. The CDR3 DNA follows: TGTGCCAGCAGTTTGTCGTCCAGGACAGGGTTGAATGAGCAGTTCTTC.

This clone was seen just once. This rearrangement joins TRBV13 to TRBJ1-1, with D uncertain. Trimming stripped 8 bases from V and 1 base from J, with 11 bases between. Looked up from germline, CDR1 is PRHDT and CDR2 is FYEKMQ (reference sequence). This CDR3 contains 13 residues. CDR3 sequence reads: CASFFSGNTEAFF. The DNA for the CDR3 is TGTGCCAGCTTTTTCTCCGGGAACACTGAAGCTTTCTTT.

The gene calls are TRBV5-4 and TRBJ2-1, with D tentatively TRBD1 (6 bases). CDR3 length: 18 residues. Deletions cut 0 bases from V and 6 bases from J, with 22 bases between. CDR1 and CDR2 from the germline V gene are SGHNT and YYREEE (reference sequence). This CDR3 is CASSLEGVQTKPTNEQFF. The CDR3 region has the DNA TGTGCCAGCAGCTTGGAGGGGGTACAAACGAAGCCAACCAATGAGCAGTTCTTC.

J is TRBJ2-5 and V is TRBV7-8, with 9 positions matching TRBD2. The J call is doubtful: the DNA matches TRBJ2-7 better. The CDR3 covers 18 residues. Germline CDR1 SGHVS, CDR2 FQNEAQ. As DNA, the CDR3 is TGTGCCAGCAGCTTAGAGACTAGCAGCGGGAGGATCTCCTACGAGCAGTACTTC. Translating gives CASSLETSSGRISYEQYF.

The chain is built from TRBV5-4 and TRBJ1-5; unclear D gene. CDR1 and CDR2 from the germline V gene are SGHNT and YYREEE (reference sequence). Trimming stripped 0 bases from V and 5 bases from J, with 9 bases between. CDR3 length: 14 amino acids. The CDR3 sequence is CASSLGHGDQPQHF. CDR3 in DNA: TGTGCCAGCAGCTTGGGTCACGGAGATCAGCCCCAGCATTTT. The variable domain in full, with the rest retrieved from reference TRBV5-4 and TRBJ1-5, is ETGVTQSPTHLIKTRGQQVTLRCSSQSGHNTVSWYQQALGQGPQFIFQYYREEENGRGNFPPRFSGLQFPNYSSELNVNALELDDSALYLCASSLGHGDQPQHFGDGTRLSIL.

CDR3 nucleotides: TGCGCCAGCAGCCAAGCAAACAGGGTTAATGAGCAGTTCTTC. It is translated as CASSQANRVNEQFF. The gene calls are TRBV4-1 and TRBJ2-1; D perhaps matches TRBD1 (6 bases). Germline CDR1 is MGHRA and CDR2 is YSYEKL. Trimming took 1 base from V and 7 from J, leaving 11 bases between them. The CDR3 is made up of 14 amino acids.

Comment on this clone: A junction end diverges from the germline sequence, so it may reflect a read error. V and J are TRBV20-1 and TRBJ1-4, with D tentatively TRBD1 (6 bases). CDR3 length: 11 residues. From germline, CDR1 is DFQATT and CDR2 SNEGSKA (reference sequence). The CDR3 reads CSASGGAARSF. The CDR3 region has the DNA TGCAGTGCTAGTGGGGGGGCAGCGAGATCTTTT.

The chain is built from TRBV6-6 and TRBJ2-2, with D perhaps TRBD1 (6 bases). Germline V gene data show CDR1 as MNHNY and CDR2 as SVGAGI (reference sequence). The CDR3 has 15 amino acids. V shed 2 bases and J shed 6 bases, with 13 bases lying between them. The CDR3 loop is CASSYVQGAAGELFF. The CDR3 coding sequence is TGTGCCAGCAGTTACGTACAGGGCGCCGCCGGGGAGCTGTTTTTT.

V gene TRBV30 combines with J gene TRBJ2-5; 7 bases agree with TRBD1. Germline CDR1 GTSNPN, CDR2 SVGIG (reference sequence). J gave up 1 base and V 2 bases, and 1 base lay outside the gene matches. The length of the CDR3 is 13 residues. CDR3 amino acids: CAWSTGVQETQYF. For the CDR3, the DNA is TGTGCCTGGAGTACAGGGGTCCAAGAGACCCAGTACTTC. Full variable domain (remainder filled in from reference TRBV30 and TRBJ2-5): SQTIHQWPATLVQPVGSPLSLECTVEGTSNPNLYWYRQAAGRGLQLLFYSVGIGQISSEVPQNLSASRPQDRQFILSSKKLLLSDSGFYLCAWSTGVQETQYFGPGTRLLVL.

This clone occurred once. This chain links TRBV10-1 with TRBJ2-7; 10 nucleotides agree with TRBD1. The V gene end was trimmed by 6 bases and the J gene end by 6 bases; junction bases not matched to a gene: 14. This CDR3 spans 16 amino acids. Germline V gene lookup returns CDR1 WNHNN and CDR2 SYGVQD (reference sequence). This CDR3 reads CASRVSGTGELCEQYF. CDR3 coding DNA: TGCGCCAGCAGAGTGAGTGGGACAGGGGAACTCTGCGAGCAGTACTTC.

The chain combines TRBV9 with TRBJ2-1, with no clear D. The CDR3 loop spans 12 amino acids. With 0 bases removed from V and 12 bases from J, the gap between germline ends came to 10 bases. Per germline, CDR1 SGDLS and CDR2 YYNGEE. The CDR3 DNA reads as TGTGCCAGCAGCGTAGATCTTATCTCGCAGTTCTTC. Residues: CASSVDLISQFF.

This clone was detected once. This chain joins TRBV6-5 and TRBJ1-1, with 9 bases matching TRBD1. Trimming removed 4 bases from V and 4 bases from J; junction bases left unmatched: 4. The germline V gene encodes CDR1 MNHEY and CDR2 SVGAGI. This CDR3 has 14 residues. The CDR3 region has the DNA TGTGCCAGCAGTTGGACAGGGGAGGGCACTGAAGCTTTCTTT. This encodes CASSWTGEGTEAFF.

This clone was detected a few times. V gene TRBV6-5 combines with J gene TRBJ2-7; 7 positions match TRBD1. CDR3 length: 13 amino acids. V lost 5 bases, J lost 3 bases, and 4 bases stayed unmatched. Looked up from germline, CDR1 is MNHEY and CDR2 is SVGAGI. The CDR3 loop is CASSPGQSYEQYF. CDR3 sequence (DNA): TGTGCCAGCAGTCCGGGACAGAGCTACGAGCAGTACTTC.

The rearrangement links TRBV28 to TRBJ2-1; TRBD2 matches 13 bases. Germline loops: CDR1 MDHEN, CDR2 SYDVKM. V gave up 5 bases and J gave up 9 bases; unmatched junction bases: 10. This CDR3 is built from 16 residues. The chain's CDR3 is CASSIGLAGVKGEQFF. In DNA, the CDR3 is TGTGCCAGCAGTATTGGACTAGCGGGAGTTAAGGGTGAGCAGTTCTTC.